This note documents a single TCR beta chain sequence. A read error may account for a junction end that differs from germline. A second PCR of 7 to 11 cycles used a sample-barcoded 5' primer and a J-beta primer mix. TCRdb passed the 5' RACE reads through MiXCR, listing each CDR3 protein once. The table records roughly 1.9 million distinct CDR3 sequences, 30% to 40% of them present only once. This entry is derived from a study of blood T cells in healthy people across ages. Germline CDR1 SEHNR, CDR2 FQNEAQ (reference sequence). The CDR3 is made up of 12 amino acids. The TCR was taken from a human donor in good health. This chain links TRBV7-9 with TRBJ2-3; possibly TRBD2 for D (6 bases). Sequencing was done on a sample of blood. The CDR3: CARSREVDMQYF. The CDR3 coding sequence is TGTGCCCGCAGCAGGGAGGTAGATATGCAGTATTTT.